The 25 T cell receptor beta chains reported below all come from one sample, sequenced in a study of chemoradiotherapy in HPV16-positive cancers. This table comes from immunoSEQ multiplex PCR, and its TCRdb copy is limited to in-frame clones, with some not included. The sample has 5,600 or so clones; 75% to 85% are singletons. Sampling was performed from a patient who underwent chemoradiotherapy. Receptors originate from a human donor with HPV-associated anogenital cancer.

CDR3 nucleotides: TGCGCCAGCAGCCAAGACCCGGGACTAGTACCAGATACGCAGTATTTT. Amino acids: CASSQDPGLVPDTQYF. The rearrangement uses TRBV4-1 and TRBJ2-3; TRBD2 agrees at 8 bases. Germline CDR1 MGHRA, CDR2 YSYEKL. The CDR3 has 16 residues. The V segment lost 0 bases and the J segment 4 bases; nucleotides outside the gene matches: 6.

V usage is TRBV7-2 and J usage is TRBJ2-3; D may be TRBD2 (6 bases). Germline V gene lookup returns CDR1 SGHTA and CDR2 FQGNSA. V was pared by 3 bases and J by 9 bases, with 10 bases between. CDR3 size: 12 residues. CDR3: CASSFERVTQYF. In DNA form, the CDR3 reads TGTGCCAGCAGCTTCGAGCGGGTCACGCAGTATTTT.

The genes are TRBV19 and TRBJ1-1; no firm D call. Germline loops: CDR1 LNHDA, CDR2 SQIVND (reference sequence). The CDR3 is made up of 14 amino acids. The V end lost 3 bases, the J end lost 6 bases, and 14 bases lay between the germline ends. The CDR3 is CASSIGTKSSEAFF. The CDR3 bases are TGTGCCAGTAGTATTGGCACAAAAAGCTCTGAAGCTTTCTTT.

The sample holds one count of this clone. This sequence joins TRBV10-2 and TRBJ1-5, with D possibly TRBD1 on 5 matching bases. Germline CDR1 and CDR2: WSHSY and SAAADI. Trimming took 7 bases from V and 9 from J, leaving 13 bases between them. The CDR3 loop spans 12 amino acids. CDR3 DNA: TGCGCCAGCAAAGAGGGGAGGGGGCCCCAGCATTTT. It yields the protein CASKEGRGPQHF.

The chain is built from TRBV11-2 and TRBJ2-7; TRBD1 might be the D (6 bases). The germline gives CDR1 SGHAT, CDR2 FQNNGV. CDR3 size: 15 residues. V was shortened by 4 bases and J by 5 bases, with 18 bases between the two germline ends. CDR3 DNA sequence: TGTGCCAGCAGCTCCCTATGGGGGCAGGGTGACGAGCAGTACTTC. Protein sequence: CASSSLWGQGDEQYF.

The chain employs TRBV4-3 and TRBJ2-3, with TRBD2 matching 7 bases. This CDR3 has 15 residues. J was trimmed by 3 bases and V by 0 bases; bases with no gene match: 3. CDR1 is LGHNA, CDR2 YSLEER, per germline. The CDR3 loop reads CASSQEPGRTDTQYF. As DNA, the CDR3 is TGCGCCAGCAGCCAAGAGCCCGGGAGGACAGATACGCAGTATTTT.

The chain couples TRBV20-1 to TRBJ1-2; D gene ambiguous. The V and J ends lost 3 bases and 8 bases respectively, with 7 bases between them. The germline V gene encodes CDR1 DFQATT and CDR2 SNEGSKA (reference sequence). The CDR3 totals 10 residues. The CDR3 bases are TGCAGTGCTAGGTCATTCGGCTACACCTTC. Amino acids: CSARSFGYTF.

This chain connects TRBV11-3 to TRBJ2-1, with 8 bases that match TRBD1. Germline values: CDR1 SGHNT, CDR2 YENEEA. The J segment lost 0 bases and the V segment lost 5 bases, leaving 6 bases of the junction unmatched. The CDR3 totals 16 residues. The DNA for the CDR3 is TGTGCCAGCAGCAGACAGGGGCGCCGCTCCTACAATGAGCAGTTCTTC. The encoded protein is CASSRQGRRSYNEQFF.

This clone showed up just a few times. The rearrangement joins TRBV5-1 to TRBJ2-7; weak D call: TRBD1 (5 bases). Germline values: CDR1 SGHRS, CDR2 YFSETQ. Trimming removed 4 bases from V and 6 bases from J, with 11 bases in between. The CDR3 is 12 amino acids. Written as DNA, the CDR3 is TGCGCCAGCAGCACAGGACGATGCGAGCAGTACGTC. Amino acids: CASSTGRCEQYV.

The rearrangement links TRBV19 to TRBJ1-2; 8 bases fit TRBD1. Germline V gene data show CDR1 as LNHDA and CDR2 as SQIVND (reference sequence). The CDR3 spans 12 residues. The V gene end was trimmed by 3 bases and the J gene end by 6 bases; junction bases not matched to a gene: 0. The CDR3 loop is CASSMDRDGYTF. In DNA, the CDR3 is TGTGCCAGTAGTATGGACAGGGATGGCTACACCTTC.

The rearrangement links TRBV7-3 to TRBJ1-1; D gene ambiguous. Germline CDR1 is SGHTA and CDR2 is FQGTGA. Trimming pared 1 base from V and 4 bases from J, leaving 13 bases between. The CDR3 has 15 residues. Here the CDR3 reads CASSLRAGGITEAFF. The DNA of the CDR3 is TGTGCCAGCAGCTTAAGGGCCGGAGGGATCACTGAAGCTTTCTTT.

This clone has just a few counts. This chain joins TRBV11-3 and TRBJ1-3; D is unclear. CDR3 size: 12 residues. Germline V gene data show CDR1 as SGHNT and CDR2 as YENEEA. V lost 1 base to trimming and J lost 4 bases, with 2 bases between them. The DNA of the CDR3 is TGTGCCAGCAGCTTAGGCGGAAACACCATATATTTT. Its protein product is CASSLGGNTIYF.

The chain employs TRBV9 and TRBJ2-1; TRBD2 matches at 9 bases. Trimming at V came to 3 bases and at J to 7 bases, leaving 8 bases not matched to a gene. The germline CDR1 and CDR2 sequences are SGDLS and YYNGEE. The CDR3 is made up of 15 amino acids. CDR3 region: CASSAWASGVNEQFF. CDR3 nucleotides: TGTGCCAGCAGCGCTTGGGCTAGCGGGGTTAATGAGCAGTTCTTC.

The gene calls are TRBV7-6 and TRBJ1-4, with 9 bases lining up with TRBD1. CDR3 length: 16 amino acids. Germline CDR1 and CDR2: SGHVS and FNYEAQ. J gave up 4 bases and V 1 base, and 4 bases lay outside the gene matches. The CDR3 region is CASSLVGQGVNEKLFF. As DNA, the CDR3 is TGTGCCAGCAGCTTAGTGGGACAGGGAGTTAATGAAAAACTGTTTTTT. The full variable domain, rest sourced from reference TRBV7-6 and TRBJ1-4, is GAGVSQSPRYKVTKRGQDVALRCDPISGHVSLYWYRQALGQGPEFLTYFNYEAQQDKSGLPNDRFSAERPEGSISTLTIQRTEQRDSAMYRCASSLVGQGVNEKLFFGSGTQLSVL.

The rearrangement links TRBV9 to TRBJ2-3, with 14 bases that match TRBD2. V was pared by 3 bases and J by 4 bases, with 7 bases of the junction left unmatched. This CDR3 has 17 amino acids. CDR1 is SGDLS, CDR2 YYNGEE, per germline. The DNA for the CDR3 is TGTGCCAGCAGCGCCCCCCCGGGACTAGCGGGAGCAGATACGCAGTATTTT. As protein: CASSAPPGLAGADTQYF. The variable domain in full, completed from reference TRBV9 and TRBJ2-3, reads DSGVTQTPKHLITATGQRVTLRCSPRSGDLSVYWYQQSLDQGLQFLIQYYNGEERAKGNILERFSAQQFPDLHSELNLSSLELGDSALYFCASSAPPGLAGADTQYFGPGTRLTVL.

This chain joins TRBV9 and TRBJ2-3; no clear D gene. The V end was cut by 3 bases, the J end by 1 base, with 15 bases between. CDR3 size: 16 residues. The germline V gene encodes CDR1 SGDLS and CDR2 YYNGEE. The CDR3 spells CASSANPLGGTDTQYF. CDR3 in DNA: TGTGCCAGCAGCGCCAACCCCTTGGGCGGCACAGATACGCAGTATTTT.

V and J are TRBV27 and TRBJ1-1; D is possibly TRBD1 (6 bases). The V end lost 3 bases, the J end lost 5 bases, and 7 bases lay between the germline ends. Germline V gene data show CDR1 as MNHEY and CDR2 as SMNVEV (reference sequence). The CDR3 contains 12 residues. CDR3 bases: TGTGCCAGCAGTTTCGACAGGACTGAAGCTTTCTTT. Translating gives CASSFDRTEAFF.

The chain combines TRBV14 with TRBJ2-4, with D possibly TRBD2 on 5 matching bases. CDR1 SGHDN and CDR2 FVKESK come from the germline V gene. The CDR3 has 14 amino acids. V dropped 1 base and J dropped 3 bases, with 7 bases sitting between them. CDR3 residues: CASSQARGKNIQYF. In nucleotides, the CDR3 is TGTGCCAGCAGCCAAGCCCGGGGCAAAAACATTCAGTACTTC.

The gene calls are TRBV5-1 and TRBJ1-5; the match to TRBD1 covers 7 bases. CDR1 and CDR2 (germline): SGHRS, YFSETQ. The junction had 4 bases not matched to a gene; V was cut back by 4 bases and J by 0 bases. The CDR3 contains 15 residues. CDR3 DNA: TGCGCCAGCAGCCGGACAGGTGATAGCAATCAGCCCCAGCATTTT. Its translation: CASSRTGDSNQPQHF.

This chain connects TRBV5-4 to TRBJ1-2; TRBD1 might be the D (6 bases). The CDR3 has 14 amino acids. Trimming left V 2 bases short and J 7 bases short, with 15 bases between. Germline V gene data show CDR1 as SGHNT and CDR2 as YYREEE (reference sequence). DNA of the CDR3: TGTGCCAGCAGCTTCGGGGGCGGGGTTGGTGGCTACACCTTC. Protein product: CASSFGGGVGGYTF.

The chain combines TRBV7-8 with TRBJ2-5; D may be TRBD2 (5 bases). Germline V lookup: CDR1 SGHVS, CDR2 FQNEAQ. The CDR3 is 17 residues long. The V end lost 1 base, the J end lost 5 bases, and 20 bases lay between the germline ends. CDR3 in DNA: TGTGCCAGCAGCTTAGAGCGGTTAGGGCTAGCAAGGGAGACCCAGTACTTC. It translates to CASSLERLGLARETQYF.

V gene TRBV11-3 combines with J gene TRBJ2-2, with TRBD2 matching over 7 bases. Trimming cost V 5 bases and J 6 bases; bases outside gene matches: 9. CDR3 length equals 15 residues. Germline V lookup: CDR1 SGHNT, CDR2 YENEEA. The DNA for the CDR3 is TGTGCCAGCAGCCCCAGGCGAAGCGGGGCCGGGGAGCTGTTTTTT. This sequence encodes CASSPRRSGAGELFF.

The chain couples TRBV15 to TRBJ2-3, with 10 nucleotides matching TRBD2. The CDR3 length is 14 residues. Unmatched junction bases numbered 0, after V lost 3 bases and J lost 3 bases. Germline V gene sequence: CDR1 LNHNV, CDR2 YYDKDF (reference sequence). This CDR3 is CATSRGLATDTQYF. The CDR3 bases are TGTGCCACCAGCAGGGGACTAGCGACAGATACGCAGTATTTT.

The rearrangement joins TRBV5-1 to TRBJ1-3; D is unclear. Between the trimmed V and J ends, which lost 4 bases and 0 bases, there was a span of 8 bases. Germline loops: CDR1 SGHRS, CDR2 YFSETQ. There are 14 residues in the CDR3. The CDR3: CASSEYSSGNTIYF. CDR3 nucleotides: TGCGCCAGCAGCGAATACAGCTCTGGAAACACCATATATTTT.

V usage is TRBV7-2 and J usage is TRBJ1-3; 8 bases are a match to TRBD1. The CDR3 has 15 amino acids. Germline V lookup: CDR1 SGHTA, CDR2 FQGNSA. Trimming took 1 base from V and 4 from J; bases not matched to a gene: 3. CDR3 in amino acids: CASSLGTGFGNTIYF. For the CDR3, the DNA is TGTGCCAGCAGCTTAGGGACAGGGTTCGGAAACACCATATATTTT.